This T cell receptor beta chain was sequenced during a study of T cells in women clearing cervical HPV infection. About the study: No precancer developed; the control's incident HPV16 infection cleared within 12 months. Controls gave blood once infection was undetectable; cases at lesion identification.

The study's findings and limits: CIN3+ cases had significantly higher TCR richness than controls; evenness did not differ. Richness differences could reflect unmeasured T-cell content per sample.

Comment on this clone: The antigen is unknown. The CDR3 end is not reached by the read, which stops 3 residues before it; the germline J gene fills it in.

Sequencing used immunoSEQ multiplex PCR; TCRdb keeps in-frame clones, though not all of them. There are 25,000 to 35,000 clones in the sample, with roughly 15% held by the top ten. Germline V gene lookup returns CDR1 SGHAT and CDR2 FQNNGV. The CDR3 length is 15 residues. V was clipped by 5 bases and J by 2 bases, with 16 bases between them. The clonotype was recovered from a woman between 18 and 75 years old with a cervical HPV16 infection that either progressed to CIN3+ or cleared (not recorded which). The genes are TRBV11-2 and TRBJ2-7, with no clear D. The specimen sequenced was blood buffy coat. CDR3 DNA, as far as it was read: TGTGCCAGCAGCCTAGGGCAGTATCTCACCTACGAG. Protein: CASSLGQYLTYE. The entire CDR3 sequence reads CASSLGQYLTYEQYF. Full variable domain (outside the CDR3, taken from reference TRBV11-2 and TRBJ2-7): EAGVAQSPRYKIIEKRQSVAFWCNPISGHATLYWYQQILGQGPKLLIQFQNNGVVDDSQLPKDRFSAERLKGVDSTLKIQPAKLEDSAVYLCASSLGQYLTYEQYFGPGTRLTVT.